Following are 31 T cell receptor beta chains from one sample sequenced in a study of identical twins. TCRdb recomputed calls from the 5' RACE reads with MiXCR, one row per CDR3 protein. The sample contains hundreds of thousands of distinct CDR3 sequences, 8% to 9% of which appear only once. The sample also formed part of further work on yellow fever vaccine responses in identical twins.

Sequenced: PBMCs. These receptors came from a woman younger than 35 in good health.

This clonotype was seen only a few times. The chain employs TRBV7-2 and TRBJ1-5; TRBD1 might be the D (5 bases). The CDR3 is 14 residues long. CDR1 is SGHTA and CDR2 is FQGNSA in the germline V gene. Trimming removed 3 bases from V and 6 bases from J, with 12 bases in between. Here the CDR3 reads CASSFREVGQPQHF. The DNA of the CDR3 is TGTGCCAGCAGCTTCAGGGAAGTCGGTCAGCCCCAGCATTTT. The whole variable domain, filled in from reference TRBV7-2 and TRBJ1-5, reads GAGVSQSPSNKVTEKGKDVELRCDPISGHTALYWYRQSLGQGLEFLIYFQGNSAPDKSGLPSDRFSAERTGGSVSTLTIQRTQQEDSAVYLCASSFREVGQPQHFGDGTRLSIL.

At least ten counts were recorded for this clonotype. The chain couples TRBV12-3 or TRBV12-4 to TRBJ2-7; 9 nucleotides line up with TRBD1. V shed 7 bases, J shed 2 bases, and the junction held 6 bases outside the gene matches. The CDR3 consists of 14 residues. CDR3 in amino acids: CASTPGQGAYEQYF. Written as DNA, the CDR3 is TGTGCCAGCACCCCGGGACAGGGAGCCTACGAGCAGTACTTC.

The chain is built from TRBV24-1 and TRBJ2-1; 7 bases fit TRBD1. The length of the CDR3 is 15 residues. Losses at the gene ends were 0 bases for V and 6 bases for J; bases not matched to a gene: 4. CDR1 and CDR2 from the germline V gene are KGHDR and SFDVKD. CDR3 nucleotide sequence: TGTGCCACCAGTGATTTGCAGGGGGATTTCAATGAGCAGTTCTTC. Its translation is CATSDLQGDFNEQFF.

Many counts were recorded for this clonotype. The CDR3 sequence is CASSPTTGKNTEAFF. The DNA of the CDR3 is TGTGCCAGCAGCCCGACGACAGGAAAGAACACTGAAGCTTTCTTT. The chain carries TRBV7-2 and TRBJ1-1, with a possible D match to TRBD1 (6 bases). Trimming pared 5 bases from V and 1 base from J, leaving 14 bases between. Per the germline V gene, CDR1 is SGHTA and CDR2 is FQGNSA. The CDR3 has 15 residues.

The CDR3 is CASSSGTSGRSGGNEQFF. CDR3 sequence (DNA): TGTGCCAGCAGTAGCGGGACTAGCGGGAGGTCCGGGGGGAATGAGCAGTTCTTC. This chain uses TRBV6-2 or TRBV6-3 with TRBJ2-1; TRBD2 matches 15 bases. Trimming took 5 bases from V and 7 from J; bases not matched to a gene: 12. This CDR3 has 18 amino acids. Germline V gives CDR1 MNHEY, CDR2 SVGEGT.

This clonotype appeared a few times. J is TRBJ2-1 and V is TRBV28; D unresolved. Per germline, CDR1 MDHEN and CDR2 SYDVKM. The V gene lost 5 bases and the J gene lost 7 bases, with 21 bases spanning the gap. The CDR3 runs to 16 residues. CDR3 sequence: CASSAPEARRKNEQFF. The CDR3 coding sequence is TGTGCCAGCAGTGCCCCGGAAGCGAGAAGGAAGAATGAGCAGTTCTTC.

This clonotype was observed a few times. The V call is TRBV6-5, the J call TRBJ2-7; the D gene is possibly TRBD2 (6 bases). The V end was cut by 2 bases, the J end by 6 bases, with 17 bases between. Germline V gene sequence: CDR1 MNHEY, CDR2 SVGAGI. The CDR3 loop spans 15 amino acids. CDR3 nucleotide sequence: TGTGCCAGCAGTTACGAGGCGGGGCTCTACGGCGAGCAGTACTTC. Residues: CASSYEAGLYGEQYF.

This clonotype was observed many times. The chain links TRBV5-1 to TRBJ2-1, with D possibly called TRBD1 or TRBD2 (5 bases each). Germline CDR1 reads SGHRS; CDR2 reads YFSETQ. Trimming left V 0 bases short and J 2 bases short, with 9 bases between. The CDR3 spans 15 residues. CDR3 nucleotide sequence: TGCGCCAGCAGCTTGGTGGGGGAAGCCTACAATGAGCAGTTCTTC. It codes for CASSLVGEAYNEQFF.

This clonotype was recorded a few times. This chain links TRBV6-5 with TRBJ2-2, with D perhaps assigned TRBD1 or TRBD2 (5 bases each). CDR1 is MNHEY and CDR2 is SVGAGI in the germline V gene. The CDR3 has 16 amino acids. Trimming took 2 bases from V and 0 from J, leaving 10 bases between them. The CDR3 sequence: CASSYGTVANTGELFF. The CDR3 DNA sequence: TGTGCCAGCAGTTACGGGACGGTCGCGAACACCGGGGAGCTGTTTTTT.

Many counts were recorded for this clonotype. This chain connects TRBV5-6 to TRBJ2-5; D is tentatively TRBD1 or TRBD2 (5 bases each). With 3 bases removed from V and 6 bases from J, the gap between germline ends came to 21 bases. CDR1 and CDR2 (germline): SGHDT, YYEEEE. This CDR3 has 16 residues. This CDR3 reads CASSSKNEAGRQTQYF. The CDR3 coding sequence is TGTGCCAGCAGCTCGAAAAATGAGGCAGGGAGACAGACCCAGTACTTC. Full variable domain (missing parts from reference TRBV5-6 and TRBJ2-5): DAGVTQSPTHLIKTRGQQVTLRCSPKSGHDTVSWYQQALGQGPQFIFQYYEEEERQRGNFPDRFSGHQFPNYSSELNVNALLLGDSALYLCASSSKNEAGRQTQYFGPGTRLLVL.

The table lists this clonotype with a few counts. CDR3 sequence: CASSQGGTGWYF. CDR3 DNA: TGTGCCAGCAGCCAGGGCGGGACAGGGTGGTACTTC. J is TRBJ2-7 and V is TRBV3-1, with TRBD1 matching 9 bases. Trimming took 3 bases from V and 12 from J; bases not matched to a gene: 6. CDR3 size: 12 residues. Germline values: CDR1 LGHDT, CDR2 YNNKEL (reference sequence).

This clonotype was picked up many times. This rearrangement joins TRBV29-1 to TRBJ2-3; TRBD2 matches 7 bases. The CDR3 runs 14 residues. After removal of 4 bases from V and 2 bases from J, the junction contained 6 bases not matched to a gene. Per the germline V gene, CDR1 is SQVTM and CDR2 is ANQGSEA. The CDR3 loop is CSVGGLAVTDTQYF. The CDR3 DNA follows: TGCAGCGTTGGCGGGCTAGCGGTCACAGATACGCAGTATTTT.

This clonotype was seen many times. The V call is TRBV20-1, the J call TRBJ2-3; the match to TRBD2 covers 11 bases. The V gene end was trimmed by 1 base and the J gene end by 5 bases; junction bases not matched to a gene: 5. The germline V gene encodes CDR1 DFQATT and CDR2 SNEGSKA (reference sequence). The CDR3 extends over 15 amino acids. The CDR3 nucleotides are TGCAGTGCTAGAGGACTAGCGGGGCTACGAGATACGCAGTATTTT. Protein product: CSARGLAGLRDTQYF.

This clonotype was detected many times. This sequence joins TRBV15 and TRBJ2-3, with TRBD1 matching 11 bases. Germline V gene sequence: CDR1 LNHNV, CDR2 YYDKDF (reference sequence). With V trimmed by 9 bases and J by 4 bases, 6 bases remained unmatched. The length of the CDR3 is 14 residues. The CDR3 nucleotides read TGTGCCACTCGGACAGGGGGCGACGCAGATACGCAGTATTTT. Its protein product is CATRTGGDADTQYF. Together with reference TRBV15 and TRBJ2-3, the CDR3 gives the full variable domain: DAMVIQNPRYQVTQFGKPVTLSCSQTLNHNVMYWYQQKSSQAPKLLFHYYDKDFNNEADTPDNFQSRRPNTSFCFLDIRSPGLGDTAMYLCATRTGGDADTQYFGPGTRLTVL.

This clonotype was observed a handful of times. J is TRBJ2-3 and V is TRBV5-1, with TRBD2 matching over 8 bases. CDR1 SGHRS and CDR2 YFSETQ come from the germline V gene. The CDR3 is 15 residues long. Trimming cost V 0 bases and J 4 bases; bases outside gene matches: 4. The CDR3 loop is CASSLASGGPDTQYF. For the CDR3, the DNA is TGCGCCAGCAGCTTGGCCTCGGGGGGGCCAGATACGCAGTATTTT.

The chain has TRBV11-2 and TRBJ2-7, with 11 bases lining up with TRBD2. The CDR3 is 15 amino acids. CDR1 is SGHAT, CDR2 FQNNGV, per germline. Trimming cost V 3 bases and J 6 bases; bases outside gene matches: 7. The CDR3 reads CASSFSSGGISEQYF. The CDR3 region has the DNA TGTGCCAGCAGCTTCTCTAGCGGGGGGATAAGCGAGCAGTACTTC.

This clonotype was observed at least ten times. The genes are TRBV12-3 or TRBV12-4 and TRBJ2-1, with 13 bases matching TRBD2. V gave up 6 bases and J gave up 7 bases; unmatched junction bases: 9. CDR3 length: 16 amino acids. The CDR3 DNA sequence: TGTGCCAGCAGCCATCCGGGACTAGCGGGATGGAATGAGCAGTTCTTC. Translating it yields CASSHPGLAGWNEQFF.

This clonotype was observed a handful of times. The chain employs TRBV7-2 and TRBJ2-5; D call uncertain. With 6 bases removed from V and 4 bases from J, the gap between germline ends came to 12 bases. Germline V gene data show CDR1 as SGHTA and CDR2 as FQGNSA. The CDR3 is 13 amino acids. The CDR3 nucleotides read TGTGCCAGCAGTCCCCTTAGGGTAGAGACCCAGTACTTC. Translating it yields CASSPLRVETQYF.

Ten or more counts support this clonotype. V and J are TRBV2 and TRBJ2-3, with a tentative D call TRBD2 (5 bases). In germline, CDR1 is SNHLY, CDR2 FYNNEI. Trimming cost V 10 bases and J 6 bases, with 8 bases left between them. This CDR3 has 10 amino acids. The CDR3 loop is CATPGDTQYF. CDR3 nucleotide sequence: TGTGCCACCCCGGGGGATACGCAGTATTTT.

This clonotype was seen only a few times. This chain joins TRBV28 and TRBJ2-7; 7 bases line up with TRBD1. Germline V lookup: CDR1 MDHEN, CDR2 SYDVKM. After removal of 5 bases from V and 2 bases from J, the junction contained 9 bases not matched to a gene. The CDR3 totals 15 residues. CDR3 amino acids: CASSKRGPEPYEQYF. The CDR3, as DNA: TGTGCCAGCAGTAAAAGGGGGCCCGAACCCTACGAGCAGTACTTC.

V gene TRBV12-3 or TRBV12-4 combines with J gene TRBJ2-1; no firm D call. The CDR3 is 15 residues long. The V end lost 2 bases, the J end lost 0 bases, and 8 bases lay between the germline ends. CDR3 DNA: TGTGCCAGCAGTTTAAAGGTGAGCTCCTACAATGAGCAGTTCTTC. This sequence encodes CASSLKVSSYNEQFF.

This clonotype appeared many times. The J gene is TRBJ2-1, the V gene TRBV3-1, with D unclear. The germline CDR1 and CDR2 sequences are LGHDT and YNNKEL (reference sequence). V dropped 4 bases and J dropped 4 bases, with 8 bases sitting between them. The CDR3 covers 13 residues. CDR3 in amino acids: CASSPKRYNEQFF. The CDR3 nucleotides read TGTGCCAGCAGCCCGAAGAGATACAATGAGCAGTTCTTC.

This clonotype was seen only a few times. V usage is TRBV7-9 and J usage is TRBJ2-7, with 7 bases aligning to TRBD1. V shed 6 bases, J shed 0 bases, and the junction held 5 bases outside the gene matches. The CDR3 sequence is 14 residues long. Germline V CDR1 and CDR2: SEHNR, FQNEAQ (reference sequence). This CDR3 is CASRIGTDSYEQYF. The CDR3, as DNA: TGTGCCAGCAGGATCGGGACAGACTCCTACGAGCAGTACTTC.

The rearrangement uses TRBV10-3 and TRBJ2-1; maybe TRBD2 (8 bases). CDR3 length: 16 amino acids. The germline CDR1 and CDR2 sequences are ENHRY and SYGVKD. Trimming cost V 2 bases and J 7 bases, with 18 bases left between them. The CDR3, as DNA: TGTGCCATCAGTGAGAGGGACAGCGGGGGTACAAATGAGCAGTTCTTC. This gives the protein CAISERDSGGTNEQFF.

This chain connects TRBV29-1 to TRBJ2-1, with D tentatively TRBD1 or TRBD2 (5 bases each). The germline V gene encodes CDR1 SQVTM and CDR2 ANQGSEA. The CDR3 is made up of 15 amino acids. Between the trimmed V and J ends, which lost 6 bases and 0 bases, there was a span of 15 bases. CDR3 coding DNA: TGCAGCGTGAGCTGGGACGGAAGCTCCTACAATGAGCAGTTCTTC. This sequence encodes CSVSWDGSSYNEQFF.

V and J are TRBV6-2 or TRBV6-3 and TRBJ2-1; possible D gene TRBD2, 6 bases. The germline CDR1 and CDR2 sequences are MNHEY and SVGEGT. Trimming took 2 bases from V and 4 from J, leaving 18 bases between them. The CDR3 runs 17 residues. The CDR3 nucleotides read TGTGCCAGCAGTTACGAAGAAGGGACTTACCGATACAATGAGCAGTTCTTC. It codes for CASSYEEGTYRYNEQFF.

The DNA of the CDR3 is TGTGCCATCAGTGACCACAATCAGCCCCAGCATTTT. Translation: CAISDHNQPQHF. This chain links TRBV10-3 with TRBJ1-5; D is uncertain. V gave up 3 bases and J gave up 3 bases, with 3 bases separating them. This CDR3 spans 12 amino acids. CDR1 is ENHRY, CDR2 SYGVKD, per germline.

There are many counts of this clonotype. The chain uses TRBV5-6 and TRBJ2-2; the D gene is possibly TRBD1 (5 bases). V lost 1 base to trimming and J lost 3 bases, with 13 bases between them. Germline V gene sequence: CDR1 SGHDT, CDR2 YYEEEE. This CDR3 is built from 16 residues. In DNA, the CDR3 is TGTGCCAGCAGCTTGAGAAGGGGATTATACACCGGGGAGCTGTTTTTT. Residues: CASSLRRGLYTGELFF.

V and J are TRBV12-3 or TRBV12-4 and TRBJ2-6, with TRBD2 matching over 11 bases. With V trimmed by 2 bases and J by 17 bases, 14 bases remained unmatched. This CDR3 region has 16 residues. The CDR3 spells CASSLSPTSGAPGLTF. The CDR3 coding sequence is TGTGCCAGCAGTTTATCCCCGACTAGCGGGGCCCCAGGGTTGACTTTC.

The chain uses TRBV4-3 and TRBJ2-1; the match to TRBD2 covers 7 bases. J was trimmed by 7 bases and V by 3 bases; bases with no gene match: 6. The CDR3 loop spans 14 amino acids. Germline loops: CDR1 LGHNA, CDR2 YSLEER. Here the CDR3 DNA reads TGCGCCAGCAGCCATGTAGCGGGTGTGAATGAGCAGTTCTTC. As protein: CASSHVAGVNEQFF.

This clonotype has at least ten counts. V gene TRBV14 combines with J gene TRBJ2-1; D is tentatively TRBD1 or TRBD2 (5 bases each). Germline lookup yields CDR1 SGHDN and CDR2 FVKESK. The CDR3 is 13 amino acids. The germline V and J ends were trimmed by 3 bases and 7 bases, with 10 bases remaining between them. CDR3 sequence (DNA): TGTGCCAGCAGCCAGGGACGACAAAATGAGCAGTTCTTC. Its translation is CASSQGRQNEQFF.